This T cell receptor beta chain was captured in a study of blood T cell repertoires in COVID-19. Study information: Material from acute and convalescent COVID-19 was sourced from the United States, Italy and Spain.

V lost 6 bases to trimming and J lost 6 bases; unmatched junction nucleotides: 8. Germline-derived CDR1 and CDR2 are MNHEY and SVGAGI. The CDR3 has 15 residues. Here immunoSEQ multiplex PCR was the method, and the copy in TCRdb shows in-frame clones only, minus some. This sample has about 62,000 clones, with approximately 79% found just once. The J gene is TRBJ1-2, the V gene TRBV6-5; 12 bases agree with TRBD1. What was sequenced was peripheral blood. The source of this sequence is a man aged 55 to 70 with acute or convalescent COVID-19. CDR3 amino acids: CASRFPGQGADGYTF. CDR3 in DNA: TGTGCCAGCAGATTTCCGGGACAGGGGGCGGATGGCTACACCTTC.